This entry lists 19 T cell receptor beta chains sequenced from one sample in a study of T cells in Graves' hyperthyroidism and ophthalmopathy. What was amplified from RNA transcripts were TCR beta CDR3 regions. HTBI primers were employed in a first-round RT-PCR of the TCR CDR3. TCRdb recomputed calls from the multiplex PCR reads with MiXCR, one row per CDR3 protein. The sample records about 350,000 distinct CDR3 sequences, about 15% being singletons. The sample consisted of blood. The receptors stem from a woman under 40 with Graves' hyperthyroidism.

This clonotype was picked up many times. The J gene is TRBJ2-7, the V gene TRBV5-5; 7 nucleotides match TRBD1. Losses at the gene ends were 2 bases for V and 2 bases for J; bases not matched to a gene: 4. CDR3 length: 14 residues. Germline V gene lookup returns CDR1 SGHKS and CDR2 YYEKEE (reference sequence). The CDR3 nucleotides are TGTGCCAGCAGCTTATCCGGGACAGCCTACGAGCAGTACTTC. Its protein product is CASSLSGTAYEQYF.

This clonotype was seen repeatedly, ten times or more. The rearrangement links TRBV5-1 to TRBJ1-4; D gene ambiguous. The CDR3 sequence is 16 residues long. Germline V gives CDR1 SGHRS, CDR2 YFSETQ. The V gene lost 3 bases and the J gene lost 6 bases, with 18 bases spanning the gap. The CDR3 spells CASSSAASENDEKLFF. The CDR3 bases are TGCGCCAGCAGCTCCGCGGCCAGCGAGAATGATGAAAAACTGTTTTTT.

Points on this clonotype: A much larger clone is a single base away; this may be a read error. The CDR3 reads CSARLPSGSIGGELFF. The CDR3, as DNA: TGCAGTGCTAGACTACCTAGCGGGAGTATCGGCGGGGAGCTGTTTTTT. The chain joins TRBV20-1 to TRBJ2-2; TRBD2 matches 10 bases. Trimming removed 2 bases from V and 7 bases from J; junction bases left unmatched: 10. Germline CDR1 is DFQATT and CDR2 is SNEGSKA (reference sequence). The CDR3 length is 16 residues.

V is TRBV28 and J is TRBJ1-2; TRBD1 is a possible D gene (5 bases). The germline V gene has CDR1 MDHEN and CDR2 SYDVKM. Trimming pared 10 bases from V and 5 bases from J, leaving 11 bases between. The CDR3 sequence is 11 residues long. CDR3 nucleotide sequence: TGTGCCACCGGGGGGTCTTATGGCTACACCTTC. This encodes CATGGSYGYTF.

This clonotype was detected many times. Mismatch with germline at one junction end may stem from a read error. The V call is TRBV20-1, the J call TRBJ2-4; D might be TRBD1 (5 bases). The CDR3 contains 13 residues. In germline, CDR1 is DFQATT, CDR2 SNEGSKA (reference sequence). The CDR3 DNA reads as TGCAGTGCTATGGGGCACCCCAATAACATTCAGTACTTC. Protein product: CSAMGHPNNIQYF.

This clonotype has at least ten counts. The V and J genes are TRBV7-9 and TRBJ2-7, with 12 bases fitting TRBD2. The CDR3 spans 17 residues. Germline assignment: CDR1 SEHNR and CDR2 FQNEAQ (reference sequence). With V trimmed by 5 bases and J by 0 bases, 8 bases remained unmatched. The CDR3 region is CASSETSGRLLSYEQYF. CDR3 sequence (DNA): TGTGCCAGCAGCGAAACTAGCGGGAGGCTCCTCTCCTACGAGCAGTACTTC.

The table lists this clonotype with many counts. The V and J genes are TRBV15 and TRBJ2-5; maybe TRBD2 (6 bases). The ends were cut back, 4 bases at V and 5 bases at J, with 14 bases in the middle. In germline, CDR1 is LNHNV, CDR2 YYDKDF (reference sequence). The CDR3 has 14 amino acids. CDR3 nucleotides: TGTGCCACCAGCACCCGGAGGGCCAGGGAGACCCAGTACTTC. Translating it yields CATSTRRARETQYF.

This clonotype was picked up a small number of times. The rearrangement links TRBV20-1 to TRBJ2-2, with TRBD2 matching over 8 bases. CDR1 is DFQATT and CDR2 is SNEGSKA in the germline V gene (reference sequence). V lost 1 base to trimming and J lost 2 bases; unmatched junction nucleotides: 9. This CDR3 is 17 amino acids long. The CDR3: CSARAEAGLGNTGELFF. DNA of the CDR3: TGCAGTGCTAGAGCAGAGGCGGGACTAGGTAACACCGGGGAGCTGTTTTTT.

The gene calls are TRBV6-1 and TRBJ2-7; D might be TRBD2 (5 bases). Germline values: CDR1 MNHNS, CDR2 SASEGT. The CDR3 extends over 13 amino acids. Trimming removed 9 bases at V and 6 bases at J, with 18 bases between. In DNA form, the CDR3 reads TGTGCCAGGCACCGGGCTAGCTTGGGCGAGCAGTACTTC. Its protein product is CARHRASLGEQYF.

V usage is TRBV20-1 and J usage is TRBJ2-7, with D possibly matching TRBD2 (6 bases). V was shortened by 6 bases and J by 3 bases, with 15 bases between the two germline ends. This CDR3 has 13 amino acids. Germline V gene lookup returns CDR1 DFQATT and CDR2 SNEGSKA (reference sequence). The CDR3 sequence is CSASPGVGYEQYF. DNA of the CDR3: TGCAGTGCCTCCCCGGGAGTCGGCTACGAGCAGTACTTC.

This clonotype was observed many times. V gene TRBV5-5 combines with J gene TRBJ2-5; D is uncertain. The CDR3 sequence is 14 residues long. Per the germline V gene, CDR1 is SGHKS and CDR2 is YYEKEE (reference sequence). V was pared by 1 base and J by 2 bases, with 9 bases between. The CDR3 loop is CASSLRAGQETQYF. CDR3 nucleotide sequence: TGTGCCAGCAGCTTGAGGGCAGGACAAGAGACCCAGTACTTC.

This clonotype has a handful of counts. J is TRBJ2-5 and V is TRBV5-1; D remains unclear. Trimming left V 0 bases short and J 3 bases short, with 12 bases between. Per the germline V gene, CDR1 is SGHRS and CDR2 is YFSETQ. The CDR3 sequence is 15 residues long. The CDR3 reads CASSLGASAKETQYF. CDR3 coding DNA: TGCGCCAGCAGCTTGGGAGCATCAGCGAAAGAGACCCAGTACTTC.

This clonotype has more than one count but fewer than ten. The rearrangement joins TRBV18 to TRBJ2-5; D is uncertain. V shed 3 bases and J shed 0 bases, with 11 bases lying between them. The CDR3 is 15 amino acids. Germline V CDR1 and CDR2: KGHSH, LQKENI. The CDR3 nucleotides read TGTGCCAGCTCACCCGCCGGGTCGTACCAAGAGACCCAGTACTTC. Protein sequence: CASSPAGSYQETQYF.

This clonotype was observed many times. The rearrangement links TRBV10-3 to TRBJ1-1; D is perhaps TRBD1 (5 bases). V lost 5 bases, J lost 1 base, and 14 bases lay in between. The germline CDR1 and CDR2 sequences are ENHRY and SYGVKD. The CDR3 covers 15 residues. The chain's CDR3 is CAISQGGSRNTEAFF. The CDR3 DNA follows: TGTGCCATCAGTCAGGGAGGTAGTAGGAACACTGAAGCTTTCTTT.

This clonotype was picked up a small number of times. The chain links TRBV6-1 to TRBJ2-7; 8 bases map to TRBD2. This CDR3 spans 14 amino acids. CDR1 and CDR2 (germline): MNHNS, SASEGT. With 6 bases clipped from V and 8 bases from J, the junction kept 12 bases outside the gene matches. The CDR3 sequence: CASRSPERENKQYF. CDR3 coding DNA: TGTGCCAGCAGGTCCCCGGAGCGGGAGAATAAGCAGTACTTC.

This clonotype was counted at least ten times. J is TRBJ2-1 and V is TRBV7-3, with TRBD1 identical over 7 bases. The V gene's germline CDR1 is SGHTA and CDR2 FQGTGA. The CDR3 is made up of 17 amino acids. Germline trimming cut 0 bases from V and 0 bases from J; bases unmatched to any gene: 5. In DNA, the CDR3 is TGTGCCAGCAGCTTAACAGGGGGCGCGAGCTCCTACAATGAGCAGTTCTTC. This codes for CASSLTGGASSYNEQFF.

This clonotype came up a few times. The chain has TRBV16 and TRBJ2-4; possibly TRBD1 for D (5 bases). Deletions cut 6 bases from V and 5 bases from J, with 17 bases between. The germline V gene has CDR1 KGHSY and CDR2 FQNENV. This CDR3 comprises 15 residues. CDR3 sequence: CASRRGLDYQNIQYF. CDR3 coding DNA: TGTGCCAGCAGAAGGGGCTTAGATTACCAAAACATTCAGTACTTC. The variable domain in full, completed from reference TRBV16 and TRBJ2-4, reads GEEVAQTPKHLVRGEGQKAKLYCAPIKGHSYVFWYQQVLKNEFKFLISFQNENVFDETGMPKERFSAKCLPNSPCSLEIQATKLEDSAVYFCASRRGLDYQNIQYFGAGTRLSVL.

The chain recombines TRBV20-1 with TRBJ2-2; perhaps TRBD1 as D (5 bases). Per germline, CDR1 DFQATT and CDR2 SNEGSKA (reference sequence). The germline V and J ends were trimmed by 0 bases and 4 bases, with 18 bases remaining between them. The CDR3 has 17 residues. The CDR3 here is CSARDFDSFRSTGELFF. The CDR3 nucleotides read TGCAGTGCTAGAGACTTCGACAGTTTCCGTAGCACCGGGGAGCTGTTTTTT.

This clonotype has at least ten counts. V is TRBV12-3 or TRBV12-4 and J is TRBJ1-1, with 7 bases matching TRBD1. J lost 4 bases, V lost 7 bases, and 6 bases had no gene match. The CDR3 is 13 residues long. The CDR3: CASTRTGVTEAFF. The DNA of the CDR3 is TGTGCCAGCACCCGTACAGGGGTCACTGAAGCTTTCTTT.